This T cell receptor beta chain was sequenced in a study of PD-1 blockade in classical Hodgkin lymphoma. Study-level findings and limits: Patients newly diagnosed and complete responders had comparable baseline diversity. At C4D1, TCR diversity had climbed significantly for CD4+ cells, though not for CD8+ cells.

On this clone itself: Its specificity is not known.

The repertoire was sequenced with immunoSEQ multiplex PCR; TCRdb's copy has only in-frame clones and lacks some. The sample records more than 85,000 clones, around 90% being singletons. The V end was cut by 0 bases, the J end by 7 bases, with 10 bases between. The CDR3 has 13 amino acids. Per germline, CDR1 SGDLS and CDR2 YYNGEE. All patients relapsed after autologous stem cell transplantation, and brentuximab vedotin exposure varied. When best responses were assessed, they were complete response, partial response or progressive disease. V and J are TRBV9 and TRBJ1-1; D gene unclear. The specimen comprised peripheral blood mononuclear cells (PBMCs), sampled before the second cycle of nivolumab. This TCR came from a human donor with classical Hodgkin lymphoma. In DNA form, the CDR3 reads TGTGCCAGCAGCGTAGTTGTAGCGGGTGAAGCTTTCTTT. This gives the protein CASSVVVAGEAFF. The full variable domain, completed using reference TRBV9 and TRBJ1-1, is DSGVTQTPKHLITATGQRVTLRCSPRSGDLSVYWYQQSLDQGLQFLIQYYNGEERAKGNILERFSAQQFPDLHSELNLSSLELGDSALYFCASSVVVAGEAFFGQGTRLTVV.